This T cell receptor beta chain was profiled in a study of OX40 agonist ivuxolimab in advanced cancers. Study at large: Patients treated during dose escalation were battling hepatocellular carcinoma, melanoma, renal cell or head and neck cancer. General observations from the study: Among T cells, CD8+ cells averaged more expanded clones than CD4+ cells. Among some nonresponders, normalized T-cell clonal expansion was also low.

This table comes from immunoSEQ multiplex PCR, and its TCRdb copy is limited to in-frame clones, with some not included. The data show 30,000 to 40,000 clones, 81% seen once. With regard to this clone: Its matching antigen is unknown.

The CDR3 loop spans 14 amino acids. The V gene's germline CDR1 is SGHTS and CDR2 YDEGEE. V lost 0 bases to trimming and J lost 0 bases, with 5 bases between them. The TCR originated in an adult with an advanced solid tumor such as melanoma, head and neck, liver or kidney cancer. This chain joins TRBV5-8 and TRBJ2-3; no clear D gene. Sequenced material: CD4+ or CD8+ T cells sorted from blood, taken in a trial of the OX40 agonist ivuxolimab. CDR3 in amino acids: CASSLAVSTDTQYF. The CDR3 DNA is TGTGCCAGCAGCTTGGCCGTAAGCACAGATACGCAGTATTTT.